The 26 T cell receptor beta chains presented below share a single source sample, sequenced in a study of T cell repertoires in cytomegalovirus infection. TCRdb processed the reads anew with MiXCR; each CDR3 protein has one entry. Found here are about 260,000 distinct CDR3 sequences, roughly an eighth of them singletons; the top ten hold around 9%. Sequencing input: PBMCs. All receptors derive from a human donor in good health (CMV status not recorded). Some clones in this sample may be carry-over from other donors' samples.

A few counts support this clonotype. V gene TRBV6-6 combines with J gene TRBJ2-7; 10 bases are a match to TRBD2. In germline, CDR1 is MNHNY, CDR2 SVGAGI (reference sequence). With V trimmed by 6 bases and J by 3 bases, 8 bases remained unmatched. This CDR3 has 15 amino acids. CDR3 DNA sequence: TGTGCCAGCAGCGAGAGCGGGAGGGCCCTCTACGAGCAGTACTTC. Translation gives CASSESGRALYEQYF.

This clonotype was found a few times. The CDR3 loop is CASSFAANYNEQFF. The DNA for the CDR3 is TGTGCCAGCAGTTTCGCGGCAAACTACAATGAGCAGTTCTTC. The rearrangement links TRBV12-3 or TRBV12-4 to TRBJ2-1; D is ambiguous. Trimming pared 3 bases from V and 3 bases from J, leaving 9 bases between. This CDR3 has 14 residues.

The chain carries TRBV12-3 or TRBV12-4 and TRBJ1-2; D remains ambiguous. The CDR3 runs to 13 residues. V shed 4 bases and J shed 8 bases, with 14 bases lying between them. CDR3 sequence reads: CASSSPRALGYTF. The CDR3 nucleotides are TGTGCCAGCAGTTCCCCACGGGCGCTCGGCTACACCTTC.

This clonotype came up a few times. The chain recombines TRBV6-2 or TRBV6-3 with TRBJ2-7, with D uncertain. The CDR3 is made up of 16 amino acids. From germline, CDR1 is MNHEY and CDR2 SVGEGT. V was shortened by 0 bases and J by 0 bases, with 12 bases between the two germline ends. CDR3 loop: CASSYSILGNSYEQYF. In nucleotides, the CDR3 is TGTGCCAGCAGTTACTCGATATTGGGGAACTCCTACGAGCAGTACTTC.

A few counts support this clonotype. DNA of the CDR3: TGTGCCAGCAGCTCCGGACTTCCCCAGAGGAACACTGAAGCTTTCTTT. Its protein product is CASSSGLPQRNTEAFF. The V and J genes are TRBV7-9 and TRBJ1-1; D gene uncertain. The CDR3 has 16 residues. Germline CDR1 reads SEHNR; CDR2 reads FQNEAQ (reference sequence). Trimming took off 4 bases at V and 1 base at J, with 16 bases between the two ends.

This chain links TRBV28 with TRBJ1-2, with TRBD1 matching 9 bases. Germline V CDR1 and CDR2: MDHEN, SYDVKM. CDR3 length: 14 residues. Unmatched junction bases numbered 6, after V lost 2 bases and J lost 8 bases. The CDR3 is CASSLVDRGGGYTF. CDR3 nucleotides: TGTGCCAGCAGTTTAGTGGACAGGGGAGGCGGCTACACCTTC.

This clonotype was seen many times. This chain uses TRBV7-2 with TRBJ2-3; the D is unclear. Trimming shortened V by 5 bases and J by 1 base, and 10 bases separated the two germline ends. Germline values: CDR1 SGHTA, CDR2 FQGNSA. This CDR3 has 14 residues. CDR3 sequence reads: CASSPRWGTDTQYF. In nucleotides, the CDR3 is TGTGCCAGCAGCCCTCGTTGGGGCACAGATACGCAGTATTTT.

This clonotype was seen a handful of times. The chain has TRBV7-9 and TRBJ1-2; no clear D. Trimming pared 3 bases from V and 2 bases from J, leaving 7 bases between. Per germline, CDR1 SEHNR and CDR2 FQNEAQ (reference sequence). The CDR3 runs to 13 residues. DNA for the CDR3: TGTGCCAGCAGCTTGGGAATCAACTATGGCTACACCTTC. Residues: CASSLGINYGYTF. The whole variable domain, remainder taken from reference TRBV7-9 and TRBJ1-2, is DTGVSQNPRHKITKRGQNVTFRCDPISEHNRLYWYRQTLGQGPEFLTYFQNEAQLEKSRLLSDRFSAERPKGSFSTLEIQRTEQGDSAMYLCASSLGINYGYTFGSGTRLTVV.

This clonotype was seen at least ten times. The chain links TRBV7-2 to TRBJ2-1, with 13 positions matching TRBD2. Germline V gene lookup returns CDR1 SGHTA and CDR2 FQGNSA. This CDR3 region has 15 residues. The V segment lost 7 bases and the J segment 7 bases; nucleotides outside the gene matches: 7. The CDR3 DNA sequence: TGTGCCAGCACTCAAAGACTAGCGGGGGGTAATGAGCAGTTCTTC. Its protein product is CASTQRLAGGNEQFF.

Ten or more counts support this clonotype. The J gene is TRBJ2-2, the V gene TRBV10-3; D call uncertain. V was shortened by 0 bases and J by 5 bases, with 16 bases between the two germline ends. The germline gives CDR1 ENHRY, CDR2 SYGVKD. The CDR3 totals 17 residues. This CDR3 reads CAISESKVGLVTGELFF. The CDR3 DNA is TGTGCCATCAGTGAGTCGAAGGTCGGGTTAGTGACCGGGGAGCTGTTTTTT.

This clonotype has a count of ten or more. The chain employs TRBV6-5 and TRBJ2-1; D not certain. V was clipped by 3 bases and J by 6 bases, with 15 bases between them. Germline V lookup: CDR1 MNHEY, CDR2 SVGAGI. The CDR3 totals 15 residues. CDR3 in DNA: TGTGCCAGCAGTTATCAGCCCATGATAGGCAATGAGCAGTTCTTC. Amino acid sequence: CASSYQPMIGNEQFF.

Ten or more counts support this clonotype. The chain couples TRBV4-1 to TRBJ1-1, with TRBD1 identical over 7 bases. The CDR3 spans 16 residues. Germline V lookup: CDR1 MGHRA, CDR2 YSYEKL. J was trimmed by 1 base and V by 0 bases; bases with no gene match: 5. Here the CDR3 reads CASSQDYPGGNTEAFF. In DNA, the CDR3 is TGCGCCAGCAGCCAAGATTATCCAGGGGGGAACACTGAAGCTTTCTTT.

This clonotype was observed many times. The J gene is TRBJ1-6, the V gene TRBV5-4, with D tentatively TRBD1 (5 bases). The V end was cut by 4 bases, the J end by 0 bases, with 14 bases between. The CDR3 extends over 17 amino acids. The germline V gene encodes CDR1 SGHNT and CDR2 YYREEE (reference sequence). The CDR3 nucleotides read TGTGCCAGCAGCGGAGGGACCGAGAGCTCCTATAATTCACCCCTCCACTTT. Translating gives CASSGGTESSYNSPLHF.

This clonotype was recorded at least ten times. This rearrangement joins TRBV11-2 to TRBJ2-2, with 9 bases that match TRBD1. J lost 6 bases, V lost 5 bases, and 4 bases had no gene match. CDR1 is SGHAT, CDR2 FQNNGV, per germline. The CDR3 runs 14 residues. The CDR3: CASSRTGVSGELFF. The CDR3 DNA sequence: TGTGCCAGCAGCCGGACAGGGGTCTCCGGGGAGCTGTTTTTT.

The chain carries TRBV6-5 and TRBJ1-1, with D possibly matching TRBD1 (5 bases). The CDR3 is 15 amino acids. Trimming shortened V by 5 bases and J by 2 bases, and 15 bases separated the two germline ends. Germline V gene lookup returns CDR1 MNHEY and CDR2 SVGAGI. For the CDR3, the DNA is TGTGCCAGCAGTCGCCAGCCGGGGGGAAACACTGAAGCTTTCTTT. The encoded protein is CASSRQPGGNTEAFF.

This clonotype came up a few times. This rearrangement joins TRBV9 to TRBJ2-3; 7 bases are shared with TRBD1. This CDR3 comprises 15 residues. The J segment lost 3 bases and the V segment lost 0 bases, leaving 4 bases of the junction unmatched. Germline CDR1 and CDR2: SGDLS and YYNGEE. The CDR3 here is CASSVDGRGTDTQYF. CDR3 nucleotide sequence: TGTGCCAGCAGCGTAGACGGCAGGGGGACAGATACGCAGTATTTT.

This clonotype occurred a few times. This sequence joins TRBV23-1 and TRBJ2-7; D remains unclear. TRBV23-1 is an ORF, and what it does is uncertain. CDR3 size: 15 residues. The V gene lost 3 bases and the J gene lost 3 bases, with 15 bases spanning the gap. CDR3 in amino acids: CASSQTGKDFYEQYF. CDR3 bases: TGCGCCAGCAGTCAGACGGGCAAGGATTTCTACGAGCAGTACTTC.

V and J are TRBV9 and TRBJ2-1, with TRBD2 identical over 12 bases. The CDR3 has 21 amino acids. The germline V gene encodes CDR1 SGDLS and CDR2 YYNGEE. V lost 0 bases to trimming and J lost 2 bases; unmatched junction nucleotides: 15. The CDR3 spells CASSVGTGSLAGGITYNEQFF. CDR3 bases: TGTGCCAGCAGCGTAGGGACAGGGAGCCTAGCGGGAGGGATTACCTACAATGAGCAGTTCTTC.

This chain uses TRBV2 with TRBJ2-1; 13 bases agree with TRBD2. V gave up 4 bases and J gave up 10 bases; unmatched junction bases: 7. The CDR3 covers 15 residues. Germline CDR1 reads SNHLY; CDR2 reads FYNNEI. This chain's CDR3 is CASSAQLAGGKEQFF. The CDR3 DNA sequence: TGTGCCAGCAGTGCCCAACTAGCGGGAGGGAAAGAGCAGTTCTTC.

The chain employs TRBV20-1 and TRBJ2-7, with D possibly matching TRBD1 (7 bases). Between the trimmed V and J ends, which lost 6 bases and 2 bases, there was a span of 17 bases. Germline V gene sequence: CDR1 DFQATT, CDR2 SNEGSKA (reference sequence). This CDR3 has 14 amino acids. CDR3 in DNA: TGCAGTGCGCGGGACAGACTAAACCCCTACGAGCAGTACTTC. Translated: CSARDRLNPYEQYF.

The chain is built from TRBV18 and TRBJ1-1; 9 bases map to TRBD1. The length of the CDR3 is 15 residues. Germline loops: CDR1 KGHSH, CDR2 LQKENI. V dropped 4 bases and J dropped 3; count of bases not matched to a gene: 6. CDR3 residues: CASSRDRAGDTEAFF. The CDR3 region has the DNA TGTGCCAGCTCACGGGACAGGGCGGGGGACACTGAAGCTTTCTTT.

This clonotype was observed a handful of times. This rearrangement joins TRBV5-1 to TRBJ2-3; D ambiguous. Germline values: CDR1 SGHRS, CDR2 YFSETQ. With 0 bases removed from V and 6 bases from J, the gap between germline ends came to 11 bases. The CDR3 extends over 14 amino acids. CDR3 sequence (DNA): TGCGCCAGCAGCTTGGGGGCCTCTGAGGATACGCAGTATTTT. Encoded protein: CASSLGASEDTQYF.

This clonotype was counted at least ten times. This chain uses TRBV6-5 with TRBJ2-1; 9 nucleotides match TRBD2. The CDR3 covers 18 residues. From germline, CDR1 is MNHEY and CDR2 SVGAGI. V was clipped by 4 bases and J by 7 bases; unmatched bases: 17. The CDR3 nucleotides are TGTGCCAGCAGTTCCCGGGTGGGGTGGCGGGGGGGCACGAATGAGCAGTTCTTC. It yields the protein CASSSRVGWRGGTNEQFF.

The V and J genes are TRBV9 and TRBJ1-1, with D perhaps matching TRBD1 (6 bases). The CDR3 spans 14 residues. From germline, CDR1 is SGDLS and CDR2 YYNGEE. With 0 bases removed from V and 5 bases from J, the gap between germline ends came to 11 bases. CDR3 DNA sequence: TGTGCCAGCAGCGTAGGTGGAGGGGGGACTGAAGCTTTCTTT. This codes for CASSVGGGGTEAFF.

In its sample, this clonotype was seen many times. This chain links TRBV7-9 with TRBJ1-2; 10 positions agree with TRBD1. This CDR3 is 17 amino acids long. CDR1 is SEHNR, CDR2 FQNEAQ, per germline (reference sequence). Trimming took 3 bases from V and 7 from J; bases not matched to a gene: 14. The CDR3 DNA reads as TGTGCCAGCAGCTTTACGACAGGGGGCTCCGGGGGACGTGGCTACACCTTC. Translating it yields CASSFTTGGSGGRGYTF.

CDR3 sequence reads: CASSTHLAGRSTDTQYF. The CDR3 coding sequence is TGTGCCAGCAGCACTCATTTAGCGGGGAGAAGCACAGATACGCAGTATTTT. The chain links TRBV9 to TRBJ2-3, with 8 bases lining up with TRBD2. Trimming at V came to 4 bases and at J to 0 bases, leaving 10 bases not matched to a gene. Germline V CDR1 and CDR2: SGDLS, YYNGEE. This CDR3 contains 17 residues.